The next 29 T cell receptor beta chains were all read from a single sample in a study of CD8 T cells in Susac syndrome. Roughly 0.45 to 1 ug RNA was reverse transcribed with random hexamers. Each CDR3 protein gets one entry after TCRdb re-called the immunoSEQ multiplex PCR reads with MiXCR. The profile shows about 19,000 distinct CDR3 sequences, approximately 96% of them singletons. The sample taken for sequencing was CD8+ T cells from PBMCs. These receptors came from a human donor in good health.

V usage is TRBV29-1 and J usage is TRBJ2-3; D perhaps matches TRBD2 (6 bases). V was clipped by 7 bases and J by 0 bases, with 14 bases between them. This CDR3 has 14 amino acids. CDR1 is SQVTM, CDR2 ANQGSEA, per germline. The CDR3 DNA reads TGCAGCGGGGGAGGTGCAGATAGCACAGATACGCAGTATTTT. The encoded protein is CSGGGADSTDTQYF.

The chain has TRBV7-8 and TRBJ2-7; D gene unclear. The CDR3 totals 14 residues. The V and J ends lost 0 bases and 3 bases respectively, with 9 bases between them. Looked up from germline, CDR1 is SGHVS and CDR2 is FQNEAQ. As DNA, the CDR3 is TGTGCCAGCAGCTTAGCGATGGGGTACTACGAGCAGTACTTC. This codes for CASSLAMGYYEQYF.

The CDR3 reads CASSQWGTNTGELFF. In DNA, the CDR3 is TGTGCCAGCAGCCAGTGGGGGACGAACACCGGGGAGCTGTTTTTT. The V call is TRBV14, the J call TRBJ2-2; D may be TRBD1 or TRBD2 (5 bases each). This CDR3 comprises 15 residues. V was pared by 3 bases and J by 0 bases, with 8 bases between. CDR1 SGHDN and CDR2 FVKESK come from the germline V gene.

The V and J genes are TRBV9 and TRBJ1-5; D perhaps matches TRBD1 (5 bases). With 4 bases removed from V and 2 bases from J, the gap between germline ends came to 10 bases. The CDR3 is 14 residues long. Looked up from germline, CDR1 is SGDLS and CDR2 is YYNGEE. The CDR3 sequence: CASSPTGGNQPQHF. The CDR3 DNA follows: TGTGCCAGCAGCCCGACGGGGGGCAATCAGCCCCAGCATTTT.

This clonotype has just one count. The CDR3 region has the DNA TGTGCCAGCAGTTACGTCGGGAACGAGCAGTACTTC. Translated: CASSYVGNEQYF. V usage is TRBV6-2 or TRBV6-3 and J usage is TRBJ2-7; D is perhaps TRBD2 (5 bases). Germline V CDR1 and CDR2: MNHEY, SVGEGT. This CDR3 has 12 amino acids. The V gene lost 2 bases and the J gene lost 5 bases, with 7 bases spanning the gap.

The gene calls are TRBV27 and TRBJ1-2; D might be TRBD1 (5 bases). The CDR3 spans 13 residues. V was shortened by 0 bases and J by 6 bases, with 8 bases between the two germline ends. Germline-derived CDR1 and CDR2 are MNHEY and SMNVEV (reference sequence). The CDR3 reads CASSLSPGNGYTF. In DNA, the CDR3 is TGTGCCAGCAGTTTATCTCCAGGGAATGGCTACACCTTC.

The chain combines TRBV18 with TRBJ1-4; D ambiguous. Germline CDR1 KGHSH, CDR2 LQKENI. The ends were cut back, 2 bases at V and 4 bases at J, with 14 bases in the middle. The CDR3 is 16 residues long. In DNA form, the CDR3 reads TGTGCCAGCTCACCAGGGTGGGCAGCCCTTAATGAAAAACTGTTTTTT. Residues: CASSPGWAALNEKLFF. The full variable domain, in which reference TRBV18 and TRBJ1-4 provide the parts outside the CDR3, is NAGVMQNPRHLVRRRGQEARLRCSPMKGHSHVYWYRQLPEEGLKFMVYLQKENIIDESGMPKERFSAEFPKEGPSILRIQQVVRGDSAAYFCASSPGWAALNEKLFFGSGTQLSVL.

The chain uses TRBV30 and TRBJ2-1; D might be TRBD2 (5 bases). Germline V gene sequence: CDR1 GTSNPN, CDR2 SVGIG (reference sequence). This CDR3 has 15 residues. V dropped 2 bases and J dropped 2 bases, with 13 bases sitting between them. This CDR3 reads CAWSPREFAYNEQFF. CDR3 DNA sequence: TGTGCCTGGAGTCCGAGGGAGTTCGCCTACAATGAGCAGTTCTTC.

The rearrangement uses TRBV29-1 and TRBJ1-1; D uncertain. The CDR3 is 13 residues long. Germline loops: CDR1 SQVTM, CDR2 ANQGSEA. V lost 3 bases and J lost 4, with 12 bases in between. CDR3 sequence reads: CSVEVGSVTEAFF. The CDR3 bases are TGCAGCGTTGAGGTTGGATCGGTCACTGAAGCTTTCTTT.

The CDR3 protein is CASSLLAGGPFEQFF. The CDR3 DNA reads TGTGCCAGCAGCTTACTAGCGGGAGGGCCTTTTGAGCAGTTCTTC. The rearrangement joins TRBV13 to TRBJ2-1; the match to TRBD2 covers 12 bases. Germline V gene data show CDR1 as PRHDT and CDR2 as FYEKMQ (reference sequence). The CDR3 is 15 residues long. V shed 2 bases, J shed 9 bases, and the junction held 5 bases outside the gene matches.

This clonotype occurred once. This chain links TRBV6-5 with TRBJ1-1; D not certain. V lost 2 bases and J lost 1, with 14 bases in between. This CDR3 spans 16 amino acids. CDR1 and CDR2 from the germline V gene are MNHEY and SVGAGI. CDR3 in amino acids: CASSYDGTYWNTEAFF. The CDR3 bases are TGTGCCAGCAGTTACGATGGTACGTATTGGAACACTGAAGCTTTCTTT.

The chain uses TRBV4-3 and TRBJ1-4; D is unclear. V was clipped by 0 bases and J by 8 bases, with 16 bases between them. The germline CDR1 and CDR2 sequences are LGHNA and YSLEER. The CDR3 has 16 residues. CDR3 coding DNA: TGCGCCAGCAGCCAAGATCCGGGAATCCCCTACGAAAAACTGTTTTTT. Translation gives CASSQDPGIPYEKLFF.

The V and J genes are TRBV27 and TRBJ2-3, with D unclear. Trimming shortened V by 3 bases and J by 4 bases, and 8 bases separated the two germline ends. Germline CDR1 MNHEY, CDR2 SMNVEV (reference sequence). This CDR3 is built from 13 residues. CDR3 loop: CASSLAASDTQYF. CDR3 nucleotide sequence: TGTGCCAGCAGTTTGGCCGCTTCAGATACGCAGTATTTT.

The gene calls are TRBV5-1 and TRBJ2-1; TRBD2 aligns across 16 bases. The CDR3 is 17 amino acids. Germline trimming cut 4 bases from V and 5 bases from J; bases unmatched to any gene: 6. CDR1 is SGHRS, CDR2 YFSETQ, per germline. This CDR3 is CASSPGLAGGLNNEQFF. The CDR3 nucleotides are TGCGCCAGCAGCCCGGGACTAGCGGGAGGGTTAAACAATGAGCAGTTCTTC.

The CDR3 nucleotides read TGTGCCAGCAGGTTACCTAGATCTGGGACTAGCGGGGCGTCCGGGAATGAGCAGTTCTTC. It encodes CASRLPRSGTSGASGNEQFF. The chain employs TRBV7-8 and TRBJ2-1; 13 nucleotides align to TRBD2. Looked up from germline, CDR1 is SGHVS and CDR2 is FQNEAQ. Trimming cost V 6 bases and J 7 bases; bases outside gene matches: 21. CDR3 length: 20 residues.

V and J are TRBV2 and TRBJ2-3; no firm D call. The CDR3 length is 17 residues. Trimming cost V 6 bases and J 5 bases, with 24 bases left between them. CDR1 and CDR2 (germline): SNHLY, FYNNEI. The CDR3 reads CASRKRVSLRQEDTQYF. The DNA of the CDR3 is TGTGCCAGCAGGAAACGGGTCAGCCTAAGACAAGAAGATACGCAGTATTTT.

The CDR3 DNA follows: TGCAGCGTTGAATGGGGCAGCTCGGGGACCCAGTACTTC. Residues: CSVEWGSSGTQYF. This rearrangement joins TRBV29-1 to TRBJ2-5; weak D call: TRBD1 (5 bases). This CDR3 is 13 amino acids long. Trimming removed 2 bases from V and 7 bases from J, with 14 bases in between. Germline loops: CDR1 SQVTM, CDR2 ANQGSEA.

This clonotype appeared once. CDR3 coding DNA: TGTGCCAGCAGTGAACTAGCGGGATACAATGAGCAGTTCTTC. Its protein is CASSELAGYNEQFF. The chain carries TRBV6-4 and TRBJ2-1, with TRBD2 identical over 10 bases. The CDR3 totals 14 residues. With V trimmed by 3 bases and J by 4 bases, 0 bases remained unmatched. Germline-derived CDR1 and CDR2 are MRHNA and SNTAGT.

J is TRBJ2-1 and V is TRBV7-9, with D hard to call. Germline values: CDR1 SEHNR, CDR2 FQNEAQ (reference sequence). V dropped 4 bases and J dropped 5 bases, with 6 bases sitting between them. The CDR3 has 12 residues. The CDR3 coding sequence is TGTGCCAGCAGCTACGTGCACAATGAGCAGTTCTTC. As protein: CASSYVHNEQFF.

The V and J genes are TRBV27 and TRBJ2-2, with 7 bases identical to TRBD2. The CDR3 has 15 amino acids. CDR1 is MNHEY, CDR2 SMNVEV, per germline (reference sequence). J lost 4 bases, V lost 2 bases, and 4 bases had no gene match. The CDR3, as DNA: TGTGCCAGCAGTTTAGGGGTAGCGGGCACCGGGGAGCTGTTTTTT. Translated: CASSLGVAGTGELFF.

This clonotype appeared a single time. The chain couples TRBV5-1 to TRBJ2-1; perhaps TRBD1 as D (5 bases). Germline V CDR1 and CDR2: SGHRS, YFSETQ. CDR3 length: 16 residues. The germline V and J ends were trimmed by 0 bases and 4 bases, with 14 bases remaining between them. CDR3 bases: TGCGCCAGCAGCTTGGCAGGCCAGGGAATATACAATGAGCAGTTCTTC. Amino acids: CASSLAGQGIYNEQFF.

This clonotype was recorded only once. The V call is TRBV7-9, the J call TRBJ2-2; 9 positions agree with TRBD1. CDR3 length: 15 residues. J was trimmed by 7 bases and V by 5 bases; bases with no gene match: 8. Looked up from germline, CDR1 is SEHNR and CDR2 is FQNEAQ (reference sequence). The CDR3 DNA reads TGTGCCAGCAGCCGCCCGGGACAGGGCCACGGGGAGCTGTTTTTT. It encodes CASSRPGQGHGELFF.

This clonotype was recorded once. The chain employs TRBV6-2 or TRBV6-3 and TRBJ2-2; tentative D call: TRBD2 (5 bases). The CDR3 totals 16 residues. Per germline, CDR1 MNHEY and CDR2 SVGEGT. Trimming left V 8 bases short and J 5 bases short, with 21 bases between. CDR3 in amino acids: CASLPGRSPRTGELFF. The CDR3 DNA is TGTGCCAGCCTCCCGGGAAGAAGCCCCCGGACCGGGGAGCTGTTTTTT.

The chain has TRBV3-1 and TRBJ2-7; 7 bases map to TRBD1. CDR1 is LGHDT, CDR2 YNNKEL, per germline (reference sequence). J gave up 4 bases and V 2 bases, and 8 bases lay outside the gene matches. The CDR3 sequence is 15 residues long. Here the CDR3 DNA reads TGTGCCAGCAGCCAAACCGGGACAGAACTATACGAGCAGTACTTC. It encodes CASSQTGTELYEQYF.

This clonotype has a single count. The gene calls are TRBV5-4 and TRBJ1-1; the D is unclear. Germline CDR1 and CDR2: SGHNT and YYREEE (reference sequence). The length of the CDR3 is 12 residues. With 4 bases removed from V and 7 bases from J, the gap between germline ends came to 11 bases. CDR3 in amino acids: CASSGAPYEAFF. The CDR3 DNA reads TGTGCCAGCAGCGGTGCGCCGTATGAAGCTTTCTTT.

The chain joins TRBV27 to TRBJ2-1, with TRBD2 matching over 8 bases. The CDR3 is 17 amino acids. V was clipped by 3 bases and J by 0 bases; unmatched bases: 7. The germline V gene has CDR1 MNHEY and CDR2 SMNVEV (reference sequence). The chain's CDR3 is CASSFHRGGLSYNEQFF. Written as DNA, the CDR3 is TGTGCCAGCAGTTTCCACCGGGGGGGCCTCTCCTACAATGAGCAGTTCTTC.

The V and J genes are TRBV4-3 and TRBJ2-7; 11 bases line up with TRBD1. V shed 3 bases, J shed 4 bases, and the junction held 5 bases outside the gene matches. The CDR3 is 15 residues long. Germline assignment: CDR1 LGHNA and CDR2 YSLEER. CDR3 DNA: TGCGCCAGCAGCCACCGGACAGGGGGCTCATACGAGCAGTACGTC. It specifies CASSHRTGGSYEQYV.

The chain carries TRBV29-1 and TRBJ2-3; tentatively, D is TRBD1 (6 bases). The CDR3 consists of 15 residues. With 5 bases removed from V and 2 bases from J, the gap between germline ends came to 17 bases. From germline, CDR1 is SQVTM and CDR2 ANQGSEA. CDR3 in amino acids: CSVFAGQRLTDTQYF. Here the CDR3 DNA reads TGCAGCGTTTTCGCCGGACAGCGACTCACAGATACGCAGTATTTT.

The chain joins TRBV12-3 or TRBV12-4 to TRBJ2-2; TRBD2 might be the D (6 bases). This CDR3 has 15 amino acids. V lost 5 bases, J lost 4 bases, and 14 bases lay in between. CDR3 nucleotides: TGTGCCAGCAGTCCCGCCGGGACTCCCACCGGGGAGCTGTTTTTT. As protein: CASSPAGTPTGELFF.